The 31 T cell receptor beta chains below all came from one sample that was sequenced in a study of read filtering for tumor transcriptome and immune sequencing. This library used about 360 ng RNA and molecular barcoded adaptors spanning alpha/delta and beta/gamma chains. MiXCR, run by TCRdb on the reads, gives a single entry per CDR3 protein. The data show roughly 18,000 distinct CDR3 sequences, around 20% seen once. The sequenced sample was a population of CD138-negative cells sorted from bone marrow. These TCRs come from a donor at least 40 years old with multiple myeloma.

In its sample, this clonotype was seen once. With a much larger clone just one base away, this may be a read error. This chain connects TRBV29-1 to TRBJ2-7; possible D gene TRBD1, 6 bases. Germline V gene sequence: CDR1 SQVTM, CDR2 ANQGSEA. The CDR3 runs 11 residues. The CDR3 sequence is CGVGAFDEQYF. Here the CDR3 DNA reads TGCGGCGTGGGGGCATTCGACGAGCAGTACTTC.

The sample holds many counts of this clonotype. This chain uses TRBV28 with TRBJ2-1, with D possibly TRBD2 on 5 matching bases. The V gene's germline CDR1 is MDHEN and CDR2 SYDVKM. CDR3 size: 12 residues. Deletions cut 6 bases from V and 7 bases from J, with 10 bases between. For the CDR3, the DNA is TGTGCCAGCAGACGTGACTATAATGAGCAGTTCTTC. It translates to CASRRDYNEQFF.

This clonotype was seen ten or more times. The chain is built from TRBV5-6 and TRBJ1-1, with D hard to call. V lost 4 bases, J lost 6 bases, and 16 bases lay in between. This CDR3 region has 14 residues. Germline CDR1 reads SGHDT; CDR2 reads YYEEEE. CDR3 region: CASSQDGRRAEAFF. In DNA, the CDR3 is TGTGCCAGCAGCCAGGACGGACGGAGGGCTGAAGCTTTCTTT.

The chain couples TRBV28 to TRBJ2-5; 9 positions agree with TRBD1. The V gene's germline CDR1 is MDHEN and CDR2 SYDVKM. J lost 2 bases, V lost 7 bases, and 5 bases had no gene match. The CDR3 consists of 14 residues. The CDR3 here is CASTRTGAQETQYF. CDR3 nucleotide sequence: TGTGCCAGCACGAGGACAGGGGCGCAAGAGACCCAGTACTTC.

This clonotype has at least ten counts. The chain carries TRBV4-1 and TRBJ2-7; D possibly corresponds to TRBD2 (5 bases). The V gene's germline CDR1 is MGHRA and CDR2 YSYEKL. This CDR3 region has 13 residues. V shed 3 bases and J shed 7 bases, with 13 bases lying between them. The CDR3 nucleotides are TGCGCCAGCAGCCAGAACAGAGGGAAAGAGCAGTACTTC. Translation gives CASSQNRGKEQYF.

This clonotype has a count of ten or more. This chain links TRBV9 with TRBJ2-7; either TRBD1 or TRBD2 may supply D (5 bases each). From germline, CDR1 is SGDLS and CDR2 YYNGEE. The CDR3 length is 15 residues. Trimming shortened V by 0 bases and J by 7 bases, and 17 bases separated the two germline ends. CDR3: CASSVDGREMGEQYF. The CDR3 DNA reads TGTGCCAGCAGCGTAGACGGCAGGGAGATGGGTGAGCAGTACTTC.

This clonotype came up many times. The rearrangement links TRBV29-1 to TRBJ1-1; 8 positions agree with TRBD1. Per the germline V gene, CDR1 is SQVTM and CDR2 is ANQGSEA. V dropped 8 bases and J dropped 1; count of bases not matched to a gene: 0. The CDR3 is 11 amino acids. The CDR3, as DNA: TGCAGCACAGGGGGGAACACTGAAGCTTTCTTT. Its translation is CSTGGNTEAFF.

Notes on this clonotype: Just one base apart from a much larger clone, this may be a read error. This chain uses TRBV29-1 with TRBJ2-7; 8 bases are a match to TRBD2. Trimming at V came to 0 bases and at J to 3 bases, leaving 4 bases not matched to a gene. CDR1 is SQVTM and CDR2 is ANQGSEA in the germline V gene. The CDR3 is 14 amino acids. The CDR3 sequence is CSVEEASGCYEQYF. The CDR3, as DNA: TGCAGCGTTGAAGAGGCTAGCGGGTGCTACGAGCAGTACTTC.

V gene TRBV28 combines with J gene TRBJ1-2; 8 bases map to TRBD1. The CDR3 length is 15 residues. Germline V gene lookup returns CDR1 MDHEN and CDR2 SYDVKM. With V trimmed by 6 bases and J by 4 bases, 10 bases remained unmatched. The CDR3 DNA reads TGTGCCAGCAGCGAGGTTTGGACAGGGCTCTATGGCTACACCTTC. As protein: CASSEVWTGLYGYTF.

The table lists this clonotype with many counts. This rearrangement joins TRBV28 to TRBJ2-1, with TRBD2 matching over 7 bases. This CDR3 has 14 amino acids. V shed 2 bases, J shed 12 bases, and the junction held 10 bases outside the gene matches. Germline assignment: CDR1 MDHEN and CDR2 SYDVKM. The CDR3 bases are TGTGCCAGCAGTTTACCAACAAGCGGGAAGGTGCAGTTCTTC. Encoded protein: CASSLPTSGKVQFF.

There are a few counts of this clonotype. This chain joins TRBV20-1 and TRBJ1-1; the D is unclear. With 0 bases removed from V and 1 base from J, the gap between germline ends came to 9 bases. Per germline, CDR1 DFQATT and CDR2 SNEGSKA (reference sequence). CDR3 size: 14 residues. This CDR3 reads CSARDGQPNTEAFF. DNA for the CDR3: TGCAGTGCTAGAGATGGCCAGCCGAACACTGAAGCTTTCTTT.

The J gene is TRBJ2-5, the V gene TRBV12-3 or TRBV12-4; TRBD2 agrees at 12 bases. The CDR3 length is 17 residues. V lost 5 bases, J lost 2 bases, and 9 bases stayed unmatched. CDR3 DNA: TGTGCCAGCAGTCCCCCTAGCGGGAGGGCCCGACAAGAGACCCAGTACTTC. Protein product: CASSPPSGRARQETQYF.

This clonotype came up many times. This chain links TRBV7-9 with TRBJ2-5; D gene uncertain. The CDR3 is 11 residues long. Germline V gene lookup returns CDR1 SEHNR and CDR2 FQNEAQ (reference sequence). This chain's CDR3 is CASLQGETQYF. The CDR3 DNA sequence: TGTGCTTCGCTCCAAGGAGAGACCCAGTACTTC. The entire variable domain, with the rest obtained from reference TRBV7-9 and TRBJ2-5, is as follows: DTGVSQNPRHKITKRGQNVTFRCDPISEHNRLYWYRQTLGQGPEFLTYFQNEAQLEKSRLLSDRFSAERPKGSFSTLEIQRTEQGDSAMYLCASLQGETQYFGPGTRLLVL.

This clonotype was picked up many times. This sequence joins TRBV20-1 and TRBJ2-2; no firm D call. CDR1 DFQATT and CDR2 SNEGSKA come from the germline V gene (reference sequence). Trimming shortened V by 3 bases and J by 0 bases, and 5 bases separated the two germline ends. The CDR3 has 13 amino acids. Written as DNA, the CDR3 is TGCAGTGCTAGGCAGTCGAACACCGGGGAGCTGTTTTTT. Translated: CSARQSNTGELFF.

This clonotype was observed at least ten times. The chain links TRBV29-1 to TRBJ2-1; D not certain. The CDR3 contains 13 residues. The ends were cut back, 3 bases at V and 2 bases at J, with 8 bases in the middle. Germline assignment: CDR1 SQVTM and CDR2 ANQGSEA. The CDR3 DNA reads TGCAGCGTTGATATGCTAGCCTACAATGAGCAGTTCTTC. Encoded protein: CSVDMLAYNEQFF.

This clonotype occurred once. A read error may explain this, as a much larger clone is one base away. This chain uses TRBV4-3 with TRBJ1-1; D is ambiguous. CDR3 length equals 13 residues. Per germline, CDR1 LGHNA and CDR2 YSLEER. V was clipped by 4 bases and J by 2 bases, with 8 bases between them. For the CDR3, the DNA is TGCGCCAGCAGCCGAGACTACAACACTGAAGCTTTCTTT. This sequence encodes CASSRDYNTEAFF.

This clonotype was detected ten times or more. This chain joins TRBV20-1 and TRBJ2-7; unclear D gene. V lost 2 bases and J 5 bases, leaving 19 bases between the germline ends. Germline CDR1 and CDR2: DFQATT and SNEGSKA (reference sequence). The CDR3 length is 15 residues. The DNA for the CDR3 is TGCAGTGCTAGAAGTACGGACGGCGCGGTCCACGAGCAGTACTTC. This gives the protein CSARSTDGAVHEQYF.

The V gene is TRBV5-1, the J gene TRBJ2-1; 12 bases line up with TRBD2. This CDR3 is 15 amino acids long. After removal of 7 bases from V and 7 bases from J, the junction contained 9 bases not matched to a gene. Per germline, CDR1 SGHRS and CDR2 YFSETQ. This chain's CDR3 is CASGLTSGGGNEQFF. The CDR3 DNA follows: TGCGCCAGCGGCCTGACTAGCGGGGGAGGGAATGAGCAGTTCTTC.

In regard to this clonotype: With a much larger clone just one base away, this may be a read error. This chain uses TRBV9 with TRBJ1-1, with D perhaps matching TRBD1 (6 bases). The germline V gene encodes CDR1 SGDLS and CDR2 YYNGEE. V was clipped by 7 bases and J by 0 bases, with 7 bases between them. The CDR3 spans 12 residues. The CDR3 nucleotides are TGTGCCAGCCAGGGGCTGAACACTGAAGCTTTCTTT. It is translated as CASQGLNTEAFF.

The chain employs TRBV7-2 and TRBJ2-1, with D tentatively TRBD2 (6 bases). This CDR3 has 15 residues. Germline CDR1 and CDR2: SGHTA and FQGNSA. Between the trimmed V and J ends, which lost 0 bases and 6 bases, there was a span of 12 bases. In DNA form, the CDR3 reads TGTGCCAGCAGCTTAGCCGGGAGAGTTGGCAATGAGCAGTTCTTC. It translates to CASSLAGRVGNEQFF.

At least ten counts were recorded for this clonotype. The chain carries TRBV18 and TRBJ2-5; 9 bases agree with TRBD2. CDR1 is KGHSH, CDR2 LQKENI, per germline. The V and J ends lost 4 bases and 4 bases, in that order; junction bases with no gene match: 4. This CDR3 contains 14 residues. CDR3 in amino acids: CASSRSGSGETQYF. DNA for the CDR3: TGTGCCAGCTCACGTAGCGGGAGTGGAGAGACCCAGTACTTC.

A note on this clonotype: Since no conserved phenylalanine or tryptophan closes the CDR3, a read error is the likely cause. This rearrangement joins TRBV28 to TRBJ2-1, with D possibly being TRBD2 (6 bases). There are 14 residues in the CDR3. Germline CDR1 MDHEN, CDR2 SYDVKM. The CDR3 spells CASRSRRGNNEQFL. The CDR3 nucleotides are TGTGCCAGCAGGAGCCGTCGCGGGAACAACGAGCAGTTCCTC.

As concerns this clonotype: Since a much larger clone is just one base distant, this may be a read error. The chain's CDR3 is CATSIGGSSYEQYF. Written as DNA, the CDR3 is TGTGCCACCAGCATCGGGGGCAGCTCCTACGAGCAGTACTTC. The V gene is TRBV15, the J gene TRBJ2-7, with D perhaps TRBD1 or TRBD2 (6 bases each). The germline V gene has CDR1 LNHNV and CDR2 YYDKDF (reference sequence). CDR3 length: 14 residues. The V end lost 4 bases, the J end lost 0 bases, and 10 bases lay between the germline ends.

Only one count was recorded for this clonotype. The missing conserved phenylalanine or tryptophan at the end of this CDR3 makes a read error likely. V is TRBV11-3 and J is TRBJ1-1; D is unclear. Trimming pared 5 bases from V and 6 bases from J, leaving 13 bases between. The germline CDR1 and CDR2 sequences are SGHNT and YENEEA. CDR3 length: 13 amino acids. Written as DNA, the CDR3 is TGTGCCAGCAGCCTGGAACCATGGTCTGAAGCTTTCCTT. Translation: CASSLEPWSEAFL.

V gene TRBV28 combines with J gene TRBJ1-1; D unclear. This CDR3 is 12 amino acids long. Germline V CDR1 and CDR2: MDHEN, SYDVKM. Deletions cut 8 bases from V and 4 bases from J, with 11 bases between. CDR3 residues: CASASFATEAFF. CDR3 nucleotide sequence: TGTGCCAGCGCGAGCTTCGCCACTGAAGCTTTCTTT. The full variable domain, its missing parts supplied by reference TRBV28 and TRBJ1-1, is DVKVTQSSRYLVKRTGEKVFLECVQDMDHENMFWYRQDPGLGLRLIYFSYDVKMKEKGDIPEGYSVSREKKERFSLILESASTNQTSMYLCASASFATEAFFGQGTRLTVV.

V usage is TRBV29-1 and J usage is TRBJ2-5; D is unclear. The CDR3 is made up of 13 amino acids. Germline V CDR1 and CDR2: SQVTM, ANQGSEA. V was trimmed by 2 bases and J by 5 bases, leaving 12 bases between them. The CDR3: CSVERQDGETQYF. CDR3 nucleotide sequence: TGCAGCGTTGAAAGGCAGGATGGGGAGACCCAGTACTTC.

The J gene is TRBJ1-5, the V gene TRBV9; D uncertain. CDR3 size: 15 residues. Per the germline V gene, CDR1 is SGDLS and CDR2 is YYNGEE. V gave up 0 bases and J gave up 0 bases, with 7 bases separating them. The CDR3, as DNA: TGTGCCAGCAGCGTAGCTCCGGATAGCAATCAGCCCCAGCATTTT. It yields the protein CASSVAPDSNQPQHF.

This clonotype was seen many times. This sequence joins TRBV29-1 and TRBJ2-7, with no clear D. This CDR3 has 11 amino acids. Germline V gene sequence: CDR1 SQVTM, CDR2 ANQGSEA. Trimming shortened V by 3 bases and J by 7 bases, and 10 bases separated the two germline ends. The CDR3, as DNA: TGCAGCGTTGATCTGAATAGGGAGCAGTACTTC. Translated: CSVDLNREQYF.

This clonotype came up a few times. The chain links TRBV20-1 to TRBJ1-2, with D unresolved. Germline V gene data show CDR1 as DFQATT and CDR2 as SNEGSKA (reference sequence). Trimming took off 2 bases at V and 1 base at J, with 14 bases between the two ends. The CDR3 loop spans 15 amino acids. The CDR3 here is CSARRLRPLNYGYTF. The CDR3 bases are TGCAGTGCTAGAAGGCTTCGACCACTTAACTATGGCTACACCTTC.

The table lists this clonotype with many counts. The chain joins TRBV29-1 to TRBJ2-7; a weak D match, TRBD2 (5 bases). This CDR3 has 12 amino acids. The germline V gene encodes CDR1 SQVTM and CDR2 ANQGSEA. V dropped 4 bases and J dropped 4 bases, with 11 bases sitting between them. CDR3 sequence reads: CSVAGRGYEQYF. As DNA, the CDR3 is TGCAGCGTTGCTGGGAGAGGATACGAGCAGTACTTC.

The CDR3 DNA reads as TGTGCCTGGAGTGTATCTGGGCGACGCTCACCCCTCCACTTT. Its protein product is CAWSVSGRRSPLHF. The chain links TRBV30 to TRBJ1-6; D is unclear. V was clipped by 0 bases and J by 10 bases, with 13 bases between them. Germline V gene sequence: CDR1 GTSNPN, CDR2 SVGIG (reference sequence). CDR3 length: 14 residues. The whole variable domain, filled in from reference TRBV30 and TRBJ1-6, reads SQTIHQWPATLVQPVGSPLSLECTVEGTSNPNLYWYRQAAGRGLQLLFYSVGIGQISSEVPQNLSASRPQDRQFILSSKKLLLSDSGFYLCAWSVSGRRSPLHFGNGTRLTVT.